The 5 T cell receptor beta chains below all came from one sample that was sequenced in a study of blood T cell repertoires in COVID-19. Sequencing was performed with immunoSEQ multiplex PCR; in TCRdb, only in-frame clones are kept and a portion is missing. Of about 40,000 clones in the sample, about 80% are singletons; the top ten hold approximately 15%. The sequenced material came from peripheral blood. All receptors come from a man aged 45 to 65 with active or convalescent COVID-19.

The chain recombines TRBV5-1 with TRBJ2-3; 11 positions agree with TRBD2. V was clipped by 5 bases and J by 0 bases; unmatched bases: 2. The germline gives CDR1 SGHRS, CDR2 YFSETQ. The CDR3 is 15 residues long. DNA of the CDR3: TGCGCCAGCAGGGGGACTAGCGGTAGCACAGATACGCAGTATTTT. Encoded protein: CASRGTSGSTDTQYF.

The chain joins TRBV5-1 to TRBJ1-4, with no clear D. This CDR3 comprises 14 residues. The V and J ends lost 4 bases and 2 bases respectively, with 9 bases between them. Germline V gene data show CDR1 as SGHRS and CDR2 as YFSETQ. The CDR3 region is CASSITGTNEKLFF. The CDR3 coding sequence is TGCGCCAGCAGCATAACCGGGACTAATGAAAAACTGTTTTTT.

The chain recombines TRBV3-1 (or the pseudogene TRBV3-2) with TRBJ2-7; 8 bases map to TRBD1. Unmatched junction bases numbered 4, after V lost 6 bases and J lost 0 bases. The CDR3 covers 14 residues. Germline loops: CDR1 LGHDT, CDR2 YNNKEL (reference sequence). Written as DNA, the CDR3 is TGTGCCAGCAGACAGGGACAGGCCTCCTACGAGCAGTACTTC. Its protein is CASRQGQASYEQYF.

V is TRBV9 and J is TRBJ2-7; 9 bases map to TRBD1. Germline V lookup: CDR1 SGDLS, CDR2 YYNGEE. This CDR3 has 16 residues. V gave up 3 bases and J gave up 2 bases; unmatched junction bases: 9. CDR3 coding DNA: TGTGCCAGCAGCGGACCGAAGGGACAGGGAACCTACGAGCAGTACTTC. Its protein product is CASSGPKGQGTYEQYF.

The chain uses TRBV30 and TRBJ2-1; D gene ambiguous. CDR1 GTSNPN and CDR2 SVGIG come from the germline V gene (reference sequence). The ends were cut back, 3 bases at V and 0 bases at J, with 12 bases in the middle. The CDR3 is 15 amino acids. CDR3 sequence reads: CAWSQQVSSYNEQFF. The CDR3 DNA reads TGTGCCTGGAGCCAACAAGTCTCCTCCTACAATGAGCAGTTCTTC.